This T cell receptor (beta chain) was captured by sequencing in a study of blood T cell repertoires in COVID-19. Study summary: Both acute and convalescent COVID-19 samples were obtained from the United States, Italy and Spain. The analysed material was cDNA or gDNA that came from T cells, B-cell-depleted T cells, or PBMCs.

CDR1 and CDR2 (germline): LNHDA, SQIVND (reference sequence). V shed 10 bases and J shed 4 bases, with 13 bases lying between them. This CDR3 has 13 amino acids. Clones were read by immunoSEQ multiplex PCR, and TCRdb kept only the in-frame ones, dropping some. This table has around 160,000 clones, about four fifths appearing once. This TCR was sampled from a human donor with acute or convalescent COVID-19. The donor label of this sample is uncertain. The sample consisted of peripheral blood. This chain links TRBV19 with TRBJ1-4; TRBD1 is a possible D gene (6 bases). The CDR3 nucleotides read TGTGCCACGGAGGACAGTGTTAATGAAAAACTGTTTTTT. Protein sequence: CATEDSVNEKLFF.